This TCR beta chain was observed in a study of cytomegalovirus exposure and HLA in healthy donors (dated by TCRdb to about 2017). About the full investigation: An earlier analysis of about 530 of the donors reported 250 to 350 Gb of sequence data and roughly 120 million unique TCR beta sequences obtained from around 190 million T cells. The genetic ancestry cluster associated with self-reported Caucasian donors included about 84% of the roughly 400 genotyped donors. To predict cytomegalovirus infection status, the study combined high-throughput TCR immunosequencing, statistical association of individual TCRs with disease status, and machine learning. In addition to the first cohort of approximately 670 subjects, a separate validation cohort of 130 or so different subjects was used. The study aimed to test whether signatures of past pathogen exposure could be identified by cataloging public T cell receptors. Typing coverage differed by locus: A, B, C, DRB1 and DQB1 were typed in roughly 620-640 donors, DQA1 in about 510, DPA1 in 606, and DPB1 in 450 to 480. Because of strong linkage in the cohort, roughly five DR-DQ haplotypes were treated as single units for association and clustering. The T cell repertoires of 700 or so subjects were profiled by immunosequencing and related to cytomegalovirus serostatus. All discovery cohort repertoires had been generated on a single sequencing platform. An earlier analysis of roughly 580 of the donors used high-throughput TCR beta sequencing to judge whether each TCR beta V gene segment behaved as functional or pseudogenic. In a later genetic analysis, genome-wide SNP genotypes for about three fifths of the 666 donors were used, and that subset was treated as a discovery cohort. Both class I and class II loci were covered by HLA typing, at four-digit resolution. The later analysis used no new phenotypic data to find candidate immune exposures, relying instead on TCR beta sequences and their occurrence across donors. Across under 500 genotyped donors of the cohort, an average of roughly 250,000 unique TCR beta nucleotide sequences per donor were sequenced, and roughly 20% of those sequences were non-productive. Roughly 300 gigabases of sequencing data and 80 million or so unique TCR sequences were included in an early release covering several hundred HLA-typed donors. Donor age, sex, ethnicity and CMV serostatus were compiled together with the repertoire data. A later analysis re-examined previously published TCR beta repertoires from about 670 donors and added high-resolution HLA genotyping to investigate patterns of TCR occurrence. General conclusions and limits of the study: A later genetic analysis reported fewer N-insertions in productive TCRs among donors in an Asian-associated ancestry cluster than the approximately 700-donor mean. The presence/absence analyses assumed that sequencing depth was roughly uniform across donors, and that assumption may not be true. An earlier analysis of approximately 590 of the donors showed that most TCR beta V segments appeared in productive rearrangements either about 87% or about 30% of the time, which broadly matched IMGT annotations. A total of 150 or so TCR beta chains were listed by the study as associated with cytomegalovirus. In a later analysis, several top co-occurrence clusters were reported to appear linked to parvovirus B19, influenza, CMV and Epstein-Barr virus. Roughly 15 rarely observed V segments, including chromosome 9 orphons, were excluded from the earlier analysis of about 500 of the donors because counts were too low. According to the authors, the approach could potentially be generalized to other disease states and immunological phenotypes. Compared with equally common non-associated chains, HLA-associated TCR beta chains in a later analysis were more clonally expanded and had lower generation probabilities. Strong co-occurrence of HLA alleles, especially DR and DQ, made assigning TCR associations to individual alleles difficult. A further reported finding was that TCR beta sequences accurately predicted the HLA-A and HLA-B alleles for most subjects in the first cohort. Most TCR sequences were observed very rarely across donors, whereas some public TCRs were present in many individuals. A group of highly shared sequence variants was considered likely to be a technical artifact of the sequencing pipeline. Because HLA typing was unavailable for some donors at each locus, only the typed subset was used in association tests. A few of the identified cytomegalovirus-associated TCR beta chains were confirmed in vitro to be specific for cytomegalovirus antigens. The classifier was reported to diagnose cytomegalovirus status with high specificity and sensitivity in both the original and validation cohorts. A later analysis found that TCR association rates varied across HLA loci, with DRB1 alleles showing the most associated TCRs and HLA-C alleles the fewest. V-gene and J-gene trimming of TCR beta chains was associated with a missense DCLRE1C variant in a later genetic analysis, and the association was replicated in an independent cohort. According to a later analysis, most CMV-associated TCR beta chains appeared to be HLA-restricted, and the HLA associations seemed to be driven largely by CMV exposure. In this cohort, only TCR beta chains were sequenced, and detectable features were limited by the absence of alpha or paired-chain data. Correlated functional status among segregating V segments might be attributable to linkage disequilibrium, but an unknown experimental factor could not be ruled out. For the cohort, immune exposure information was limited to CMV serostatus. In a later analysis, about 17,000 TCR beta sequences were associated with specific HLA alleles at a false discovery rate of 0.05.

The library was built by means of the immunoSEQ multiplex PCR assay. For the multiplex PCR, a mixture combining 60 forward primers for TCR Vbeta segments and 13 reverse primers for TCR Jbeta segments was used. The CDR3 region of rearranged TCR beta genes was amplified from genomic DNA by a multiplex PCR assay. Amplified TCR beta libraries were sequenced as 87-base-pair reads on the Illumina HiSeq System. Per the source publication's procedure: A later analysis counted some 74 million unique TCR beta chains across the 640 or so repertoires, and around 12 million of these chains were shared by at least two donors. Raw reads were error-corrected and collapsed into unique sequences by a nearest-neighbor algorithm in which closely related sequences were merged to remove PCR and sequencing errors. CDR3 sequences were aligned to IMGT reference sequences to assign V, D and J gene segments. Each retained sequence needed at least a six-nucleotide match to both a V gene segment and a J gene segment. A rearrangement counted as productive if the CDR3 had no stop codons and remained in frame with V and J, and every other rearrangement counted as non-productive. Following IMGT convention, CDR3 was defined as the stretch from the second conserved V-encoded cysteine to the conserved J-encoded phenylalanine. In an earlier analysis of more than 550 of the donors, sequences lacking an unambiguous match to a single V gene segment were excluded. In an earlier analysis of some 590 of the donors, a V segment was called functional when productive rearrangements were above 56.7%, and segregating when the standard deviation between donors exceeded 5%. A statistical classification framework was built to diagnose cytomegalovirus status from the catalog of TCR beta chain sequences. V and J gene assignment, in a later analysis, came from comparing TCR nucleotide sequences with IMGT/GENE-DB human TR gene sequences. A later analysis assigned CDR3 sequences and most-parsimonious VDJ recombination scenarios with the TCRdist pipeline. In a later analysis, each TCR beta chain was defined by its CDR3 amino acid sequence together with its V-gene family, and reads lacking a unique V-gene family were excluded. A later analysis removed over 500 highly shared, low-generation-probability nucleotide sequences to deal with suspected cross-contamination and a sequencing artifact. For each public chain, a later analysis derived a clonal expansion index from normalized ranks of inferred template counts within each repertoire. Generation probabilities in a later analysis came from a VDJ recombination model fitted to out-of-frame rearrangements, and those results were checked against IGoR. A later analysis scored TCR-TCR, TCR-HLA and TCR-CMV co-occurrence with hypergeometric tests, applying a repertoire-size bias correction to TCR pairs. In a later analysis, false discovery rates were estimated by permuting HLA or CMV assignments 20 times. A later analysis grouped co-occurring TCRs with DBSCAN, adding TCRdist sequence similarity when clustering within HLA-allele-positive subsets. Co-occurrence clustering excluded repertoires with fewer than 30,000 or more than 120,000 public chains, plus five with anomalous nucleotide sharing. In its TCRdb copy, this immuneACCESS table keeps in-frame sequences only and misses some clones. Where compared with another copy, unresolved V genes explain less than half of these, and the others have no known cause. The D gene and trimming were derived from the DNA, and the V and J assignments and clone size from that table. The table for this sample lists 50,000 or so clones; around 74% of them were counted only once. Roughly 6.3% of the sample comes from the top ten.

The cohort comprised 710 or so healthy bone marrow donors. All cohort members were sampled while nominally healthy, although unrecorded immune exposures were likely present. The donor was CMV seronegative and was included in the group of a few hundred seronegative cohort members. Each donor provided a peripheral blood sample, and peripheral blood mononuclear cells were used for TCR beta sequencing. Genomic DNA extraction from the blood cell samples was performed with the Qiagen DNeasy Blood Extraction Kit. Turning to this clone: Its binding antigen is unknown. Per-base qualities were not stored, and no clone one base away is much larger.

This TCR derives from a young man in good health and CMV-seronegative. The sequenced sample consisted of PBMCs.

Read as DNA, the sequence is TGTGCCAGCAGTTACCCCGGGGGAAACATTCAGTACTTC. It codes for CASSYPGGNIQYF. This chain is built from TRBV6-5 and TRBJ2-4; the best D guess is TRBD2, with 6 bases matching. Counted from cysteine to phenylalanine, this CDR3 has 13 amino acids. Only the CDR3 portion is preserved as DNA: 39 bases, with reading frame beginning at the first base. V is reduced by 2 bases and J by 6 bases, leaving a spacing of 8 bases between them. As encoded in the germline V gene, CDR1 is MNHEY while CDR2 is SVGAGI.